Listed here are 23 T cell receptor beta chains from one sample, sequenced in a study of blood T cell repertoires in COVID-19. Method: immunoSEQ multiplex PCR; TCRdb's copy keeps in-frame clones and lacks some. The sample consists of approximately 120,000 clones, about 93% of them appearing once. Sequencing was performed on peripheral blood. These TCRs come from a man aged 45-65 years with COVID-19, enrolled during active disease.

The chain has TRBV28 and TRBJ1-5; D remains ambiguous. The CDR3 contains 18 residues. Germline V gives CDR1 MDHEN, CDR2 SYDVKM. The ends were cut back, 6 bases at V and 0 bases at J, with 21 bases in the middle. The CDR3 protein is CASRNPSTDFYSNQPQHF. CDR3 sequence (DNA): TGTGCCAGCAGGAACCCGTCTACAGATTTTTATAGCAATCAGCCCCAGCATTTT.

The J gene is TRBJ1-3, the V gene TRBV5-1; TRBD1 matches 7 bases. Trimming took 1 base from V and 0 from J; bases not matched to a gene: 10. Germline V gene sequence: CDR1 SGHRS, CDR2 YFSETQ. This CDR3 comprises 18 residues. The CDR3 protein is CASSLTWTGQISGNTIYF. The CDR3 nucleotides read TGCGCCAGCAGCTTGACGTGGACAGGCCAGATCTCTGGAAACACCATATATTTT.

In this sample, this clone turned up a few times. The V and J genes are TRBV2 and TRBJ1-1; D gene uncertain. Trimming stripped 6 bases from V and 2 bases from J, with 16 bases between. The germline gives CDR1 SNHLY, CDR2 FYNNEI. This CDR3 spans 15 amino acids. The CDR3 coding sequence is TGTGCCAGCAGGCCCCCTCGGGGAGGTAACACTGAAGCTTTCTTT. Amino acids: CASRPPRGGNTEAFF.

This chain connects TRBV5-6 to TRBJ1-3; D is possibly TRBD1 (6 bases). Trimming took 4 bases from V and 4 from J, leaving 18 bases between them. From germline, CDR1 is SGHDT and CDR2 YYEEEE. This CDR3 is 16 amino acids long. CDR3 DNA sequence: TGTGCCAGCAGCCACCCCGGGGGGCGAGAGGGAAACACCATATATTTT. It translates to CASSHPGGREGNTIYF.

The rearrangement uses TRBV5-4 and TRBJ2-1, with TRBD2 identical over 7 bases. The germline gives CDR1 SGHNT, CDR2 YYREEE (reference sequence). V was clipped by 0 bases and J by 1 base; unmatched bases: 4. The CDR3 has 16 residues. The CDR3 sequence: CASSLASSGSYNEQFF. CDR3 bases: TGTGCCAGCAGCTTGGCGTCTAGCGGTTCCTACAATGAGCAGTTCTTC.

The V and J genes are TRBV19 and TRBJ2-7; the match to TRBD2 covers 7 bases. Trimming at V came to 3 bases and at J to 5 bases, leaving 10 bases not matched to a gene. Germline V gene data show CDR1 as LNHDA and CDR2 as SQIVND (reference sequence). The CDR3 covers 15 residues. CDR3 in amino acids: CASSIGGSASHEQYF. CDR3 in DNA: TGTGCCAGTAGTATCGGCGGGAGTGCTTCCCACGAGCAGTACTTC.

For the CDR3, the DNA is TGTGCCAGCAGTCCTATAAAGGATGAGGAAGCCAAAAACATTCAGTACTTC. Translated: CASSPIKDEEAKNIQYF. V and J are TRBV21-1 and TRBJ2-4; the D call TRBD2 from the table was never checked on the DNA. TRBV21-1 is designated a pseudogene. The CDR3 is 17 amino acids.

J is TRBJ1-5 and V is TRBV5-8; 8 nucleotides match TRBD1. The trim removed 3 bases at V and 0 bases at J, leaving 5 bases unmatched. This CDR3 region has 16 residues. Germline V gene lookup returns CDR1 SGHTS and CDR2 YDEGEE. The CDR3 sequence is CASSWGTGSSNQPQHF. CDR3 sequence (DNA): TGTGCCAGCAGCTGGGGGACAGGCTCTAGCAATCAGCCCCAGCATTTT.

The gene calls are TRBV5-1 and TRBJ2-3; 9 bases are shared with TRBD2. CDR1 and CDR2 (germline): SGHRS, YFSETQ. This CDR3 region has 20 residues. Trimming cost V 0 bases and J 0 bases; bases outside gene matches: 14. The CDR3 coding sequence is TGCGCCAGCAGCTTGGCTTTTCGGCTAGCGGGATCCTCTAGCACAGATACGCAGTATTTT. Translated, it gives CASSLAFRLAGSSSTDTQYF. Using reference TRBV5-1 and TRBJ2-3 for the parts outside the CDR3, the full variable domain is KAGVTQTPRYLIKTRGQQVTLSCSPISGHRSVSWYQQTPGQGLQFLFEYFSETQRNKGNFPGRFSGRQFSNSRSEMNVSTLELGDSALYLCASSLAFRLAGSSSTDTQYFGPGTRLTVL.

The chain joins TRBV7-2 to TRBJ2-7; TRBD1 might be the D (6 bases). Trimming cost V 5 bases and J 2 bases, with 13 bases left between them. The CDR3 sequence is 14 residues long. Germline CDR1 reads SGHTA; CDR2 reads FQGNSA. CDR3: CASSMTGTTYEQYF. CDR3 DNA: TGTGCCAGCAGCATGACCGGGACAACCTACGAGCAGTACTTC.

The CDR3 bases are TGCGCCAGCAGCCCGGTAGGGGGGGACGGGGCCAACGTCCTGACTTTC. This encodes CASSPVGGDGANVLTF. This rearrangement joins TRBV5-1 to TRBJ2-6; a weak D match, TRBD2 (7 bases). Deletions cut 4 bases from V and 4 bases from J, with 15 bases between. Germline V gives CDR1 SGHRS, CDR2 YFSETQ. CDR3 size: 16 residues.

This sequence joins TRBV9 and TRBJ1-4, with D maybe TRBD1 (6 bases). This CDR3 spans 14 amino acids. V lost 0 bases to trimming and J lost 7 bases, with 10 bases between them. Germline V gene sequence: CDR1 SGDLS, CDR2 YYNGEE. This CDR3 reads CASSVAGAGEKLFF. The CDR3 DNA reads TGTGCCAGCAGCGTAGCAGGGGCGGGTGAAAAACTGTTTTTT.

This sequence joins TRBV5-8 and TRBJ2-2; 8 nucleotides agree with TRBD1. Germline CDR1 SGHTS, CDR2 YDEGEE. V gave up 4 bases and J gave up 4 bases; unmatched junction bases: 3. The CDR3 spans 14 residues. CDR3 sequence: CASSRGQATGELFF. The DNA of the CDR3 is TGTGCCAGCAGCCGGGGACAGGCCACCGGGGAGCTGTTTTTT.

The gene calls are TRBV7-3 and TRBJ2-3; 7 nucleotides align to TRBD1. Germline V CDR1 and CDR2: SGHTA, FQGTGA. The length of the CDR3 is 15 residues. V trimming: 3 bases; J trimming: 2 bases; junction bases outside the gene matches: 5. CDR3: CASSFRGLSTDTQYF. DNA for the CDR3: TGTGCCAGCAGCTTCAGGGGGTTATCCACAGATACGCAGTATTTT.

This clone has a single count. The chain is built from TRBV15 and TRBJ1-2; TRBD1 is a possible D gene (5 bases). CDR1 LNHNV and CDR2 YYDKDF come from the germline V gene (reference sequence). The CDR3 contains 14 residues. The V end was cut by 8 bases, the J end by 5 bases, with 18 bases between. Here the CDR3 DNA reads TGTGCCACCTGGGGGGACGGAGGCCCTTATGGCTACACCTTC. This gives the protein CATWGDGGPYGYTF.

The chain links TRBV3-1 (or the pseudogene TRBV3-2) to TRBJ2-2; 7 positions match TRBD2. Germline V gives CDR1 LGHDT, CDR2 YNNKEL (reference sequence). CDR3 length: 14 residues. The V gene end was trimmed by 8 bases and the J gene end by 5 bases; junction bases not matched to a gene: 8. CDR3 bases: TGTGCCAGCCTATCGGGAGGACGGACCGGGGAGCTGTTTTTT. Translated: CASLSGGRTGELFF.

In this sample, this clone turned up a few times. The chain is built from TRBV11-2 and TRBJ1-5; 8 bases match TRBD1. Trimming at V came to 5 bases and at J to 7 bases, leaving 7 bases not matched to a gene. The CDR3 spans 14 residues. Germline V gene data show CDR1 as SGHAT and CDR2 as FQNNGV. The CDR3 bases are TGTGCCAGCAGCCTTACAGGGGGATGGCAGCCCCAGCATTTT. Protein sequence: CASSLTGGWQPQHF.

V usage is TRBV10-3 and J usage is TRBJ1-5; D not certain. This CDR3 spans 14 amino acids. V shed 0 bases and J shed 2 bases, with 5 bases lying between them. The germline V gene has CDR1 ENHRY and CDR2 SYGVKD. CDR3 sequence reads: CAISESRGNQPQHF. CDR3 sequence (DNA): TGTGCCATCAGTGAGTCGAGGGGCAATCAGCCCCAGCATTTT.

This clone was detected only a few times. V is TRBV27 and J is TRBJ1-5, with 9 bases matching TRBD1. The V gene end was trimmed by 0 bases and the J gene end by 5 bases; junction bases not matched to a gene: 5. Per the germline V gene, CDR1 is MNHEY and CDR2 is SMNVEV (reference sequence). There are 16 residues in the CDR3. CDR3 sequence reads: CASSLSPQGAYQPQHF. As DNA, the CDR3 is TGTGCCAGCAGTTTATCCCCACAGGGGGCTTATCAGCCCCAGCATTTT.

This chain connects TRBV27 to TRBJ2-7; D is unclear. Trimming took off 6 bases at V and 6 bases at J, with 12 bases between the two ends. CDR1 and CDR2 from the germline V gene are MNHEY and SMNVEV (reference sequence). This CDR3 has 12 residues. The CDR3 DNA sequence: TGTGCCAGCAGGACGGGTGACGGCGAGCAGTACTTC. Its translation is CASRTGDGEQYF.

This clone was counted once. The chain uses TRBV6-2 or TRBV6-3 and TRBJ2-1; D uncertain. Germline CDR1 and CDR2: MNHEY and SVGEGT. V was trimmed by 2 bases and J by 4 bases, leaving 18 bases between them. This CDR3 spans 17 amino acids. CDR3 loop: CASSYPNGRQFYNEQFF. The CDR3 DNA reads TGTGCCAGCAGTTACCCGAACGGCAGGCAGTTTTACAATGAGCAGTTCTTC.

V gene TRBV7-8 combines with J gene TRBJ2-1; the match to TRBD2 covers 11 bases. V lost 5 bases to trimming and J lost 4 bases; unmatched junction nucleotides: 4. CDR1 SGHVS and CDR2 FQNEAQ come from the germline V gene. CDR3 length: 15 residues. Here the CDR3 reads CASSLGTSGYNEQFF. In DNA, the CDR3 is TGTGCCAGCAGCCTCGGGACTAGCGGTTACAATGAGCAGTTCTTC.

This chain uses TRBV2 with TRBJ2-1; TRBD2 agrees at 11 bases. Germline values: CDR1 SNHLY, CDR2 FYNNEI. The CDR3 is made up of 16 amino acids. The ends lost 4 bases at V and 7 bases at J; junction bases unmatched: 9. CDR3 coding DNA: TGTGCCAGCAGTGGATCTCTAGCGGGAGGTAATAATGAGCAGTTCTTC. It codes for CASSGSLAGGNNEQFF. Drawing the rest from reference TRBV2 and TRBJ2-1, the complete variable domain is EPEVTQTPSHQVTQMGQEVILRCVPISNHLYFYWYRQILGQKVEFLVSFYNNEISEKSEIFDDQFSVERPDGSNFTLKIRSTKLEDSAMYFCASSGSLAGGNNEQFFGPGTRLTVL.